The rows below give T cell receptor beta chains drawn from one sample of a study of blood T cell repertoires in COVID-19. The data were produced by immunoSEQ multiplex PCR, yet TCRdb's version contains in-frame clones alone and is incomplete. The repertoire holds about 390,000 clones, with just under 90% as singletons. The sample consisted of PBMCs or T cells enriched from blood (not recorded which). Receptors originate from a woman in her 50s who had recovered from COVID-19. The CDR3 runs from the conserved cysteine through the conserved F or W. A D gene is named only where the DNA matches it firmly. The listing skips clone size in some rows; elsewhere it reads once, few, many or a size class.

V gene	clone size	D gene	J gene	CDR3 protein	CDR3 DNA
TRBV28	.	.	TRBJ1-1	CASSLKRGTEAFF	TGTGCCAGCAGTTTAAAAAGGGGGACTGAAGCTTTCTTT
TRBV27	.	TRBD1	TRBJ1-2	CASSSTGSPLSGYTF	TGTGCCAGCAGTTCGACAGGGAGCCCACTAAGTGGCTACACCTTC
TRBV5-1	once	.	TRBJ1-1	CASSSTTGSKAFF	TGCGCCAGCAGCTCTACAACAGGGTCAAAAGCTTTCTTT
TRBV3-1/TRBV3-2	once	.	TRBJ1-1	CASRPSDRPTEAFF	TGTGCCAGCAGACCTAGCGACAGACCCACTGAAGCTTTCTTT
TRBV30	.	.	TRBJ1-2	CAWSVARQDGYTF	TGTGCCTGGAGTGTGGCGAGACAGGACGGCTACACCTTC
TRBV7-7	.	.	TRBJ2-7	CASSLGSSSEQYF	TGTGCTAGCAGCTTAGGGAGTTCCTCCGAGCAGTACTTC
TRBV10-1	.	TRBD1	TRBJ1-5	CASSVPGTVYSNQPQHF	TGCGCCAGCAGTGTCCCCGGGACAGTCTATAGCAATCAGCCCCAGCATTTT
TRBV28	.	.	TRBJ1-4	CASSLAGMGGTNEKLFF	TGTGCCAGCAGTTTAGCAGGGATGGGGGGAACTAATGAAAAACTGTTTTTT
TRBV3-1/TRBV3-2	.	.	TRBJ1-3	CASSQDTGLLNTIYF	TGTGCCAGCAGCCAAGATACAGGGCTGCTTAACACCATATATTTT
TRBV9	.	TRBD1	TRBJ1-2	CASSVEPVGTAYGYTF	TGTGCCAGCAGCGTGGAACCCGTGGGGACAGCTTATGGCTACACCTTC
TRBV14	.	.	TRBJ1-1	CASSQGQVNTEAFF	TGTGCCAGCAGCCAAGGGCAGGTGAACACTGAAGCTTTCTTT
TRBV5-5	once	.	TRBJ2-5	CASSEPGYQETQYF	TGTGCCAGCAGCGAACCGGGATACCAAGAGACCCAGTACTTC
TRBV5-1	.	.	TRBJ1-2	CASSFGGSNYGYTF	TGCGCCAGCAGCTTTGGAGGATCTAACTATGGCTACACCTTC
TRBV2	few	.	TRBJ2-7	CASSDSSYEQYF	TGTGCCAGCAGTGACAGCTCCTACGAGCAGTACTTC
TRBV5-1	.	TRBD1	TRBJ2-1	CASSETGGNEQFF	TGCGCCAGCAGCGAAACAGGGGGCAATGAGCAGTTCTTC
TRBV11-3	once	.	TRBJ1-1	CASRGPDNTEAFF	TGTGCCAGCCGGGGTCCCGATAACACTGAAGCTTTCTTT
TRBV9	.	TRBD2	TRBJ2-2	CASSVLAGGPGELFF	TGTGCCAGCAGCGTACTAGCGGGGGGGCCCGGGGAGCTGTTTTTT
TRBV29-1	few	.	TRBJ1-2	CSAADGQGNSDTF	TGCAGCGCCGCAGACGGGCAGGGGAATAGCGACACCTTC
TRBV18	.	.	TRBJ2-5	CASSRGRETQYF	TGTGCCAGCTCAAGGGGCCGGGAGACCCAGTACTTC
TRBV19	.	.	TRBJ2-7	CASSPQSGNEQYF	TGTGCCAGTAGTCCCCAATCCGGGAACGAGCAGTACTTC
TRBV6-9	.	.	TRBJ1-3	CASSYSIETGSSGNTIYF	TGTGCCAGCAGTTATTCGATCGAAACAGGGAGCTCTGGAAACACCATATATTTT
TRBV5-1	.	TRBD1	TRBJ1-4	CASSATGENEKLFF	TGCGCCAGCAGCGCGACAGGGGAAAATGAAAAACTGTTTTTT
TRBV2	.	.	TRBJ2-5	CASSSSFRGETQYF	TGTGCCAGCAGTTCGTCATTCCGGGGGGAGACCCAGTACTTC
TRBV27	.	TRBD1	TRBJ1-2	CASRSGGGYTF	TGTGCCAGCAGATCAGGGGGTGGCTACACCTTC
TRBV9	.	.	TRBJ1-3	CASSLGQLPGNTIYF	TGTGCCAGCAGCCTTGGACAGCTCCCGGGAAACACCATATATTTT
TRBV7-2	.	TRBD2	TRBJ2-1	CASSFSGGARANNEQFF	TGTGCCAGCAGCTTTAGCGGGGGGGCCAGGGCTAACAATGAGCAGTTCTTC
TRBV9	.	.	TRBJ1-3	CASKSGNTIYF	TGTGCCAGCAAATCGGGAAACACCATATATTTT
TRBV9	.	.	TRBJ2-3	CASSSPTPADTQYF	TGTGCCAGCAGCTCCCCTACCCCCGCAGATACGCAGTATTTT
TRBV19	.	.	TRBJ2-2	CASSRVGSTGELFF	TGTGCCAGTAGTCGCGTGGGGAGCACCGGGGAGCTGTTTTTT
TRBV9	.	TRBD2	TRBJ2-7	CASSVVGGSEQYF	TGTGCCAGCAGCGTAGTGGGGGGGTCTGAGCAGTACTTC
TRBV12-3/TRBV12-4	once	TRBD1	TRBJ1-1	CASSSRGREGAFF	TGTGCCAGCAGTTCCAGGGGGCGGGAGGGAGCTTTCTTT
TRBV6-5	.	TRBD2	TRBJ2-5	CAAFEPGLAGHRGYF	TGTGCCGCCTTCGAACCGGGACTAGCGGGCCATAGGGGGTACTTC
TRBV14	.	.	TRBJ1-4	CASSQDYPAGEKLFF	TGTGCCAGCAGCCAAGACTACCCTGCCGGTGAAAAACTGTTTTTT
TRBV25-1	.	.	TRBJ1-2	CASSESGGYTF	TGTGCCAGCAGTGAATCGGGGGGCTACACCTTC
TRBV6-5	few	.	TRBJ1-5	CASQQGLGGPQHF	TGTGCCAGTCAGCAGGGCTTAGGGGGGCCCCAGCATTTT
TRBV12-2	.	.	TRBJ1-1	CASRIWRNTEAFF	TGTGCAAGTCGGATATGGAGGAACACTGAAGCTTTCTTT
TRBV28	.	.	TRBJ2-7	CASSTGGSAYEQYF	TGTGCCAGCAGCACTGGGGGGAGCGCCTACGAGCAGTACTTC
TRBV19	.	TRBD1	TRBJ1-1	CASSAWGQGGGTEAFF	TGTGCCAGTAGTGCCTGGGGACAGGGAGGAGGCACTGAAGCTTTCTTT
TRBV10-3	.	.	TRBJ1-5	CAISRGTDQPQHF	TGTGCCATCAGCCGGGGGACCGATCAGCCCCAGCATTTT
TRBV19	.	.	TRBJ1-2	CASSMSAARAFLYGYTF	TGTGCCAGTAGTATGTCGGCAGCCAGGGCCTTCCTCTATGGCTACACCTTC
TRBV7-8	once	TRBD1	TRBJ2-1	CASSGWDRGFGNEQFF	TGTGCCAGCAGCGGGTGGGACAGGGGCTTTGGGAATGAGCAGTTCTTC
TRBV4-1	.	TRBD2	TRBJ2-7	CASSQSGGLAGVYEQYF	TGCGCCAGCAGCCAGTCTGGTGGACTAGCGGGAGTTTACGAGCAGTACTTC
TRBV6-5	.	.	TRBJ1-1	CASYAIYRNTEAFF	TGTGCCAGCTATGCCATCTACAGGAACACTGAAGCTTTCTTT
TRBV5-1	.	.	TRBJ1-6	CASSGGQGNSPLHF	TGCGCCAGCAGCGGGGGTCAGGGGAATTCACCCCTCCACTTT
TRBV7-3	.	TRBD1	TRBJ2-5	CASSIAGGAETQYF	TGTGCCAGCAGCATTGCAGGGGGCGCGGAGACCCAGTACTTC
TRBV6-1	.	.	TRBJ2-1	CASSELLSSSYNEQFF	TGTGCCAGCAGTGAACTACTAAGCAGCTCCTACAATGAGCAGTTCTTC
TRBV30	.	TRBD1	TRBJ2-2	CAWSTGTGTGITGELFF	TGTGCCTGGAGTACGGGAACCGGGACAGGGATCACCGGGGAGCTGTTTTTT
TRBV14	.	.	TRBJ1-3	CASSQLDSFSGNTIYF	TGTGCCAGCAGCCAATTAGACAGCTTCTCTGGAAACACCATATATTTT
TRBV30	.	TRBD1	TRBJ1-5	CAWSAGQLNQPQHF	TGTGCCTGGAGTGCGGGACAGCTCAATCAGCCCCAGCATTTT
TRBV2	.	TRBD2	TRBJ2-7	CASSDPSGGSYEQYF	TGTGCCAGCAGTGACCCAAGCGGGGGCTCCTACGAGCAGTACTTC
TRBV4-1	.	.	TRBJ2-5	CASSRSVAETQYF	TGCGCCAGCAGCCGCTCAGTAGCGGAGACCCAGTACTTC
TRBV19	.	.	TRBJ1-2	CASSIRREKTNYGYTF	TGTGCCAGTAGTATACGCCGCGAAAAAACTAACTATGGCTACACCTTC
TRBV28	.	.	TRBJ1-2	CASSLGTGMGYTF	TGTGCCAGCAGTTTAGGCACAGGGATGGGCTACACCTTC
TRBV2	.	TRBD1	TRBJ2-7	CASSPRGPDEQYF	TGTGCCAGCAGCCCCAGGGGGCCAGACGAGCAGTACTTC
TRBV7-9	once	.	TRBJ1-6	CASSASGSYNSPLHF	TGTGCCAGCAGCGCCTCCGGGAGCTATAATTCACCCCTCCACTTT
TRBV6-5	.	.	TRBJ2-7	CASSYPGQNYEQYF	TGTGCCAGCAGTTACCCCGGACAGAACTACGAGCAGTACTTC
TRBV19	.	.	TRBJ1-1	CASSITPGVNTEAFF	TGTGCCAGTAGTATAACCCCCGGAGTGAACACTGAAGCTTTCTTT
TRBV7-9	.	.	TRBJ1-1	CASSFSRAIYTEAFF	TGTGCCAGCAGCTTTTCGCGCGCTATCTACACTGAAGCTTTCTTT
TRBV7-9	.	.	TRBJ2-5	CASSLGDITLETQYF	TGTGCCAGCAGCTTAGGGGACATTACGCTAGAGACCCAGTACTTC